This T cell receptor beta chain comes out of a study of early T cells in non-severe SARS-CoV-2 infection. Study-wide background: Whole-blood bulk RNA, unsorted, was sequenced, and chains were unpaired. Whole-study findings and limits: The matching step, a VDJdb search, favored anti-spike CD8 responses and missed private and CD4 specificities.

Unique molecular identifiers were added to individual cDNA molecules. TCRdb called the 5' RACE reads again in MiXCR, with one record for every CDR3 protein. Among about 52,000 distinct CDR3 sequences listed, roughly 11% were seen once. This clonotype was seen repeatedly, ten times or more. What it binds is not known. The TCR originated in an adult who was a healthcare worker with PCR-confirmed SARS-CoV-2 infection or an uninfected control (not recorded which). The sequencing sample was made of whole blood.

CDR3 in amino acids: CASSYSLVRTDTQYF. The CDR3 DNA follows: TGTGCCAGCAGTTACTCGCTGGTGCGCACAGATACGCAGTATTTT. The chain uses TRBV6-5 and TRBJ2-3; D gene unclear. There are 15 residues in the CDR3. Germline assignment: CDR1 MNHEY and CDR2 SVGAGI. V shed 0 bases and J shed 1 base, with 8 bases lying between them.